Each of the 19 T cell receptor beta chains below was sequenced from the same sample in a study of radiation and T cells in renal cell carcinoma. Time point denoted: blood 4 weeks post-SBRT, at nephrectomy. Treatment in this sample: 15 Gy SBRT to primary tumor, nephrectomy 4 weeks later. The method was immunoSEQ multiplex PCR; TCRdb's version includes in-frame clones alone and lacks a portion of them. The sample has approximately 65,000 clones, 65% to 80% seen once; the top ten hold approximately 6.6%. This material consisted of blood, taken from a patient whose treatment included radiotherapy and nephrectomy. Receptor source: a man aged 60 to 69 with renal cell carcinoma.

This clone appeared a few times. The CDR3 here is CAISGAGTATPNTIYF. The CDR3 DNA reads TGTGCCATCAGCGGGGCCGGGACGGCGACCCCGAACACCATATATTTT. The rearrangement joins TRBV10-3 to TRBJ1-3; D is possibly TRBD1 (5 bases). The germline V gene encodes CDR1 ENHRY and CDR2 SYGVKD. Trimming removed 6 bases from V and 7 bases from J, with 22 bases in between. CDR3 length: 16 amino acids.

This CDR3 reads CASSTTVQETQYF. The DNA of the CDR3 is TGTGCCAGTTCCACGACGGTTCAAGAGACCCAGTACTTC. The chain employs TRBV19 and TRBJ2-5; D is unclear. Germline CDR1 and CDR2: LNHDA and SQIVND (reference sequence). The CDR3 has 13 residues. Between the trimmed V and J ends, which lost 8 bases and 2 bases, there was a span of 12 bases.

J is TRBJ2-7 and V is TRBV5-4; TRBD2 agrees at 10 bases. The CDR3 extends over 16 amino acids. Germline CDR1 SGHNT, CDR2 YYREEE (reference sequence). J lost 2 bases, V lost 2 bases, and 7 bases had no gene match. The CDR3 nucleotides are TGTGCCAGCAGCTTCGGAAGCGGGAGGGCTACCTACGAGCAGTACGTC. It specifies CASSFGSGRATYEQYV.

The V and J genes are TRBV4-3 and TRBJ1-3, with 8 bases fitting TRBD1. Per germline, CDR1 LGHNA and CDR2 YSLEER. This CDR3 has 15 amino acids. V was clipped by 1 base and J by 2 bases; unmatched bases: 1. The CDR3 DNA reads as TGCGCCAGCAGCCAAGCGACAGGGGCTGGAAACACCATATATTTT. Amino acids: CASSQATGAGNTIYF.

The chain employs TRBV7-2 and TRBJ1-6; the D gene is possibly TRBD1 (5 bases). The germline V gene has CDR1 SGHTA and CDR2 FQGNSA. The V gene lost 3 bases and the J gene lost 14 bases, with 14 bases spanning the gap. The CDR3 sequence is 13 residues long. The CDR3 coding sequence is TGTGCCAGCAGCTTGGGAGAGGGACCAGCCCTCCACTTT. Protein: CASSLGEGPALHF.

The J gene is TRBJ1-1, the V gene TRBV11-2, with TRBD1 as a possible D gene (5 bases). Germline V gene lookup returns CDR1 SGHAT and CDR2 FQNNGV. V lost 3 bases, J lost 1 base, and 21 bases lay in between. The CDR3 spans 18 residues. The CDR3 is CASSLAMRAGISNTEAFF. The CDR3 bases are TGTGCCAGCAGCTTGGCTATGCGGGCAGGGATATCGAACACTGAAGCTTTCTTT.

The chain uses TRBV19 and TRBJ1-2; D is ambiguous. The V gene's germline CDR1 is LNHDA and CDR2 SQIVND (reference sequence). V was cut by 5 bases and J by 8 bases, with 15 bases left in between. CDR3 length: 13 residues. The CDR3: CASSRAFPEGYTF. CDR3 nucleotides: TGTGCCAGTAGTCGGGCCTTTCCTGAAGGCTACACCTTC.

J is TRBJ2-7 and V is TRBV18; 7 positions match TRBD2. This CDR3 contains 14 residues. The germline V gene encodes CDR1 KGHSH and CDR2 LQKENI. Trimming at V came to 6 bases and at J to 6 bases, leaving 11 bases not matched to a gene. CDR3 nucleotide sequence: TGTGCCAGCTCTAAAGCGGGGAGCCTCCTCGAGCAGTACTTC. Protein product: CASSKAGSLLEQYF.

CDR3 nucleotide sequence: TGTGCCTGGAGTTCAGGGTCTGGAAACACCATATATTTT. This codes for CAWSSGSGNTIYF. V gene TRBV30 combines with J gene TRBJ1-3; D is perhaps TRBD1 (5 bases). The V end was cut by 2 bases, the J end by 1 base, with 6 bases between. Germline values: CDR1 GTSNPN, CDR2 SVGIG (reference sequence). The CDR3 runs to 13 residues.

The chain carries TRBV18 and TRBJ2-1; tentatively, D is TRBD2 (5 bases). The CDR3 is 15 residues long. The germline V gene has CDR1 KGHSH and CDR2 LQKENI. Between the trimmed V and J ends, which lost 1 base and 4 bases, there was a span of 11 bases. CDR3 DNA: TGTGCCAGCTCACCACGGCGCACTAGATACAATGAGCAGTTCTTC. Amino acids: CASSPRRTRYNEQFF.

The chain employs TRBV6-1 and TRBJ1-5, with TRBD1 matching 7 bases. The germline gives CDR1 MNHNS, CDR2 SASEGT. The CDR3 length is 15 residues. V lost 10 bases and J lost 4; bases outside the gene matches: 13. CDR3 residues: CATTYDRVENQPQHF. The CDR3 region has the DNA TGTGCCACCACATACGACAGGGTCGAAAATCAGCCCCAGCATTTT.

There are a few counts of this clone. The chain recombines TRBV11-2 with TRBJ1-1; D is unclear. Germline CDR1 is SGHAT and CDR2 is FQNNGV. The CDR3 extends over 13 amino acids. V was clipped by 6 bases and J by 3 bases, with 11 bases between them. The CDR3 loop is CASSFTSYTEAFF. CDR3 bases: TGTGCCAGCAGTTTTACATCTTACACTGAAGCTTTCTTT. Variable domain in full (rest from reference TRBV11-2 and TRBJ1-1): EAGVAQSPRYKIIEKRQSVAFWCNPISGHATLYWYQQILGQGPKLLIQFQNNGVVDDSQLPKDRFSAERLKGVDSTLKIQPAKLEDSAVYLCASSFTSYTEAFFGQGTRLTVV.

V usage is TRBV29-1 and J usage is TRBJ2-4; D tentatively fits TRBD1 or TRBD2 (5 bases each). V dropped 3 bases and J dropped 7 bases, with 10 bases sitting between them. This CDR3 comprises 12 residues. The germline CDR1 and CDR2 sequences are SQVTM and ANQGSEA. The CDR3 nucleotides are TGCAGCGTTGATGTCGGGGCGAACATTCAGTACTTC. It is translated as CSVDVGANIQYF.

This clone was recorded only once. V and J are TRBV19 and TRBJ1-4; D is unclear. Trimming stripped 7 bases from V and 5 bases from J, with 14 bases between. Germline-derived CDR1 and CDR2 are LNHDA and SQIVND (reference sequence). The CDR3 is 14 residues long. The CDR3 DNA follows: TGTGCCAGTACCCCCGAAGGGTTCAATGAAAAACTGTTTTTT. Amino acid sequence: CASTPEGFNEKLFF.

V is TRBV7-2 and J is TRBJ2-7; D is possibly TRBD2 (5 bases). This CDR3 spans 12 amino acids. The V gene lost 8 bases and the J gene lost 6 bases, with 14 bases spanning the gap. Germline values: CDR1 SGHTA, CDR2 FQGNSA. As DNA, the CDR3 is TGTGCCAGCGGAGGACCCCCGGGCGAGCAGTACGTC. Protein product: CASGGPPGEQYV.

The chain links TRBV5-1 to TRBJ1-1, with 8 bases lining up with TRBD1. The germline V gene has CDR1 SGHRS and CDR2 YFSETQ. The CDR3 extends over 17 amino acids. With V trimmed by 1 base and J by 0 bases, 8 bases remained unmatched. The CDR3 region has the DNA TGCGCCAGCAGCTTGCTGGCAGGGGGCTCCATGAACACTGAAGCTTTCTTT. The encoded protein is CASSLLAGGSMNTEAFF.

The chain uses TRBV30 and TRBJ1-1; D remains unclear. The ends were cut back, 3 bases at V and 9 bases at J, with 11 bases in the middle. Germline CDR1 GTSNPN, CDR2 SVGIG (reference sequence). The CDR3 extends over 11 amino acids. CDR3 in DNA: TGTGCCTGGAGCGATAGCTCGAAAGCTTTCTTT. This encodes CAWSDSSKAFF.

The chain couples TRBV6-5 to TRBJ2-5; perhaps TRBD1 as D (6 bases). CDR3 length equals 14 residues. The V end was cut by 8 bases, the J end by 5 bases, with 18 bases between. Germline V gene sequence: CDR1 MNHEY, CDR2 SVGAGI. As DNA, the CDR3 is TGTGCCAGCTGGAACCTAGGGGGTTCCGAGACCCAGTACTTC. Amino acid sequence: CASWNLGGSETQYF.

This chain uses TRBV2 with TRBJ1-3; D gene uncertain. The CDR3 is 17 residues long. The ends were cut back, 8 bases at V and 3 bases at J, with 23 bases in the middle. The germline CDR1 and CDR2 sequences are SNHLY and FYNNEI. In nucleotides, the CDR3 is TGTGCCAGCGCCTCGGGAGCGTCAGCGCGTTTTGGAAACACCATATATTTT. Amino acids: CASASGASARFGNTIYF. The full variable domain, rest sourced from reference TRBV2 and TRBJ1-3, is EPEVTQTPSHQVTQMGQEVILRCVPISNHLYFYWYRQILGQKVEFLVSFYNNEISEKSEIFDDQFSVERPDGSNFTLKIRSTKLEDSAMYFCASASGASARFGNTIYFGEGSWLTVV.